One and the same sample provided the 8 T cell receptor beta chains below, sequenced in a study of prognosis after radiotherapy for stage I lung cancer. CDR3 of TCR beta was amplified from genomic DNA via a two-round multiplex PCR. Amplification in first-round PCR relied on primers specific to each TRBV and TRBJ gene. Using its own MiXCR run on the multiplex PCR reads, TCRdb lists one record per CDR3 protein. The sample lists some 19,000 distinct CDR3 sequences, 50% occurring once. The sample was PBMCs, taken before or after stereotactic body radiation therapy (not recorded which). All receptors derive from a donor over 45 with non-small cell lung cancer.

In its sample, this clonotype was seen many times. V gene TRBV3-1 combines with J gene TRBJ2-3; tentatively, D is TRBD2 (6 bases). The CDR3 extends over 16 amino acids. Between the trimmed V and J ends, which lost 0 bases and 5 bases, there was a span of 15 bases. Germline values: CDR1 LGHDT, CDR2 YNNKEL (reference sequence). CDR3 nucleotide sequence: TGTGCCAGCAGCCAAGAGGCGGGAAGGACCCTAGATACGCAGTATTTT. Its protein is CASSQEAGRTLDTQYF.

This clonotype is labeled as medium-sized. The chain links TRBV6-1 to TRBJ2-1; 7 bases map to TRBD2. The junction had 2 bases not matched to a gene; V was cut back by 6 bases and J by 0 bases. The CDR3 runs 14 residues. In germline, CDR1 is MNHNS, CDR2 SASEGT. As DNA, the CDR3 is TGTGCCAGCAGGGGGGGGTCCTCCTACAATGAGCAGTTCTTC. Translating gives CASRGGSSYNEQFF.

The chain employs TRBV5-8 and TRBJ2-5; 14 bases line up with TRBD2. Unmatched junction bases numbered 4, after V lost 0 bases and J lost 0 bases. This CDR3 is built from 18 residues. CDR1 and CDR2 from the germline V gene are SGHTS and YDEGEE. DNA of the CDR3: TGTGCCAGCAGCTTGGGGGGGACTAGCGGGAGAAACCAAGAGACCCAGTACTTC. This codes for CASSLGGTSGRNQETQYF.

This clonotype was counted ten times or more. The gene calls are TRBV15 and TRBJ1-2; the match to TRBD1 covers 8 bases. The V and J ends lost 1 base and 2 bases, in that order; junction bases with no gene match: 6. The CDR3 has 16 amino acids. Germline CDR1 is LNHNV and CDR2 is YYDKDF (reference sequence). CDR3 nucleotides: TGTGCCACCAGCAGAGTCGGACAGGGTCGGAACTATGGCTACACCTTC. It codes for CATSRVGQGRNYGYTF.

The gene calls are TRBV6-1 and TRBJ2-1; no definite D call. Germline assignment: CDR1 MNHNS and CDR2 SASEGT. The CDR3 extends over 12 amino acids. Trimming removed 8 bases at V and 3 bases at J, with 8 bases between. CDR3 nucleotide sequence: TGTGCCAGCTCGGGTGGCTACAATGAGCAGTTCTTC. Protein sequence: CASSGGYNEQFF.

As to this clonotype: With a far larger clone one base away, a read error is the likely cause. The chain employs TRBV6-9 and TRBJ2-3; the match to TRBD2 covers 12 bases. The CDR3 has 16 amino acids. Germline lookup yields CDR1 MNHGY and CDR2 SVAAGI. This CDR3 is CASRGLAGGGTDAQYF. CDR3 bases: TGTGCCAGCAGGGGCCTAGCGGGAGGGGGCACAGATGCGCAGTATTTT.

As to this clonotype: The junction differs from germline at one of its ends, possibly a read error. V and J are TRBV12-3 or TRBV12-4 and TRBJ1-5; D is ambiguous. The CDR3 is 14 amino acids. The CDR3 nucleotides are TGTGCCAGAAGTTTATTGCAGGAGGGTCAGCCCCAGCATTTT. The encoded protein is CARSLLQEGQPQHF.

Ten or more counts support this clonotype. The genes are TRBV5-4 and TRBJ2-7; 16 bases are a match to TRBD2. V lost 3 bases, J lost 7 bases, and 7 bases stayed unmatched. The CDR3 spans 16 residues. Germline-derived CDR1 and CDR2 are SGHNT and YYREEE (reference sequence). The CDR3 sequence is CASSSGTSGRAGEQYF. DNA for the CDR3: TGTGCCAGCAGCTCAGGGACTAGCGGGAGGGCGGGGGAGCAGTACTTC.